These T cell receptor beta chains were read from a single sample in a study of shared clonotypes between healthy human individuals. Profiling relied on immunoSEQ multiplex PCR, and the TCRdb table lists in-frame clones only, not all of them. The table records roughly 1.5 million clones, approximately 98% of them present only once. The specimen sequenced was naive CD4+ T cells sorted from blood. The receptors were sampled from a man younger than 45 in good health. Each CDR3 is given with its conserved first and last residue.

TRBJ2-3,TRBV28,CASSKQGALSDTQYF
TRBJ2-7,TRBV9,CASSKGAGIHEQYF
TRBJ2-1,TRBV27,CASSGIAGYYEQFF
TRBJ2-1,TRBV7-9,CASSLGVDRYNEQFF
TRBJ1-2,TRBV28,CASSRTGFNYGYTF
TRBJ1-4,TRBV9,CARKPRVGRGNEKLFF
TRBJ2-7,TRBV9,CASSVAETQTYEQYF
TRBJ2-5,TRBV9,CASSWKQGGETQYF
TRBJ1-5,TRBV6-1,CASSAPKAHQPQHF
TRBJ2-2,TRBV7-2,CASSKREAAGELFF
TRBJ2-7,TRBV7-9,CASSPDLGGYEQYF